These 19 T cell receptor beta chains came from one sample sequenced in a study of blood T cell repertoires in COVID-19. Generated by immunoSEQ multiplex PCR, the TCRdb table keeps only in-frame clones and is missing some. The data show over 150,000 clones, roughly 86% seen once. Sequenced input: peripheral blood. The receptor set was obtained from a man aged 50 or older with active or convalescent COVID-19.

The chain recombines TRBV5-6 with TRBJ2-3, with 7 bases fitting TRBD2. V lost 1 base and J lost 6; bases outside the gene matches: 8. The CDR3 runs 15 residues. Per germline, CDR1 SGHDT and CDR2 YYEEEE. This CDR3 is CASSLTLTGGDTQYF. The CDR3, as DNA: TGTGCCAGCAGCTTGACATTAACCGGGGGGGATACGCAGTATTTT. The entire variable domain, with the rest obtained from reference TRBV5-6 and TRBJ2-3, is as follows: DAGVTQSPTHLIKTRGQQVTLRCSPKSGHDTVSWYQQALGQGPQFIFQYYEEEERQRGNFPDRFSGHQFPNYSSELNVNALLLGDSALYLCASSLTLTGGDTQYFGPGTRLTVL.

The chain couples TRBV9 to TRBJ1-2; D is possibly TRBD1 (6 bases). Trimming stripped 0 bases from V and 6 bases from J, with 18 bases between. The germline CDR1 and CDR2 sequences are SGDLS and YYNGEE. The CDR3 sequence is 16 residues long. CDR3 sequence: CASSVAIQGNSHGYTF. CDR3 bases: TGTGCCAGCAGCGTAGCCATTCAGGGGAACTCACATGGCTACACCTTC.

This chain connects TRBV6-5 to TRBJ2-5, with D possibly TRBD2 on 6 matching bases. Germline V CDR1 and CDR2: MNHEY, SVGAGI. V was clipped by 2 bases and J by 4 bases, with 11 bases between them. This CDR3 spans 14 amino acids. The CDR3 here is CASSYGMGGETQYF. In DNA, the CDR3 is TGTGCCAGCAGTTACGGGATGGGGGGAGAGACCCAGTACTTC.

A word on this clone: The junction and the germline gene differ at one end; a read error may be behind it. The genes are TRBV7-7 and TRBJ2-1; possibly TRBD2 for D (7 bases). CDR1 and CDR2 from the germline V gene are SSHAT and FNYEAQ (reference sequence). The CDR3 consists of 16 residues. The CDR3: CASSLASGAGRGEQFF. The CDR3 nucleotides are TGTGCTAGCAGCTTAGCGTCAGGGGCAGGGAGGGGTGAGCAGTTCTTC.

Of note for this clone: A junction boundary mismatches the germline segment, possibly from a read error. This rearrangement joins TRBV28 to TRBJ1-1; no clear D gene. The germline V gene has CDR1 MDHEN and CDR2 SYDVKM. The CDR3 has 11 amino acids. Here the CDR3 DNA reads TGTGCCAGCAGTTTATCGCAGCGGTCGGTCTTT. Protein sequence: CASSLSQRSVF. The full variable domain, in which reference TRBV28 and TRBJ1-1 provide the parts outside the CDR3, is DVKVTQSSRYLVKRTGEKVFLECVQDMDHENMFWYRQDPGLGLRLIYFSYDVKMKEKGDIPEGYSVSREKKERFSLILESASTNQTSMYLCASSLSQRSVFGQGTRLTVV.

The V and J genes are TRBV9 and TRBJ1-2; no clear D gene. Trimming shortened V by 0 bases and J by 2 bases, and 14 bases separated the two germline ends. This CDR3 contains 16 residues. In germline, CDR1 is SGDLS, CDR2 YYNGEE. CDR3 residues: CASSVEPLAGNYGYTF. The DNA for the CDR3 is TGTGCCAGCAGCGTAGAGCCCCTCGCAGGCAACTATGGCTACACCTTC.

The chain recombines TRBV18 with TRBJ2-1, with TRBD2 matching 9 bases. Germline V gives CDR1 KGHSH, CDR2 LQKENI. The CDR3 sequence is 15 residues long. V was pared by 1 base and J by 10 bases, with 8 bases of the junction left unmatched. The DNA for the CDR3 is TGTGCCAGCTCACCACTACGCGGGGGGGCTGAAGAGCAGTTCTTC. Translating gives CASSPLRGGAEEQFF.

This chain links TRBV6-6 with TRBJ1-2, with 9 bases fitting TRBD1. The V segment lost 2 bases and the J segment 7 bases; nucleotides outside the gene matches: 8. In germline, CDR1 is MNHNY, CDR2 SVGAGI (reference sequence). CDR3 length equals 15 residues. The CDR3 is CASSYGLGTGLGYTF. The CDR3 DNA reads TGTGCCAGCAGTTACGGACTGGGGACAGGGCTTGGCTACACCTTC.

The chain carries TRBV24-1 and TRBJ1-1, with a tentative D call TRBD1 (5 bases). This CDR3 is built from 13 residues. Germline CDR1 is KGHDR and CDR2 is SFDVKD. The V end was cut by 5 bases, the J end by 1 base, with 7 bases between. CDR3 bases: TGTGCCACCAGTGTGGGGGGGAACACTGAAGCTTTCTTT. Translation: CATSVGGNTEAFF.

The chain couples TRBV9 to TRBJ2-5, with 7 bases fitting TRBD2. The CDR3 extends over 16 amino acids. Trimming removed 0 bases from V and 2 bases from J; junction bases left unmatched: 7. CDR1 and CDR2 from the germline V gene are SGDLS and YYNGEE. CDR3 loop: CASSVAAGQTQETQYF. The CDR3 DNA is TGTGCCAGCAGCGTAGCAGCGGGGCAAACGCAAGAGACCCAGTACTTC.

The chain links TRBV7-6 to TRBJ2-5; D gene unclear. The germline V gene has CDR1 SGHVS and CDR2 FNYEAQ. This CDR3 spans 15 amino acids. Trimming pared 2 bases from V and 2 bases from J, leaving 12 bases between. CDR3 DNA sequence: TGTGCCAGCAGCTTATTCTCAGGCAAGCAAGAGACCCAGTACTTC. Translating it yields CASSLFSGKQETQYF.

In the case of this clone: The same CDR3 arises from other DNA sequences in this sample as well. The chain carries TRBV19 and TRBJ2-7; 8 nucleotides align to TRBD1. Germline CDR1 is LNHDA and CDR2 is SQIVND (reference sequence). After removal of 3 bases from V and 2 bases from J, the junction contained 3 bases not matched to a gene. There are 14 residues in the CDR3. CDR3 protein: CASSMGTGAYEQYF. The CDR3 DNA reads TGTGCCAGTAGTATGGGGACAGGAGCCTACGAGCAGTACTTC.

In this sample, this clone turned up once. The chain uses TRBV7-2 and TRBJ1-4; perhaps TRBD1 as D (6 bases). This CDR3 spans 14 amino acids. V gave up 4 bases and J gave up 8 bases, with 14 bases separating them. Per the germline V gene, CDR1 is SGHTA and CDR2 is FQGNSA. DNA for the CDR3: TGTGCCAGCAGCTCCAGGGGTTTTCGGGAAAAACTGTTTTTT. Protein: CASSSRGFREKLFF.

The chain recombines TRBV9 with TRBJ2-3; D uncertain. The CDR3 is 13 residues long. Trimming left V 4 bases short and J 4 bases short, with 10 bases between. Per germline, CDR1 SGDLS and CDR2 YYNGEE. The CDR3 spells CASSPTAADTQYF. CDR3 DNA sequence: TGTGCCAGCAGCCCTACGGCGGCAGATACGCAGTATTTT.

The genes are TRBV6-2 or TRBV6-3 and TRBJ1-5; D might be TRBD1 (6 bases). V dropped 0 bases and J dropped 0 bases, with 12 bases sitting between them. Germline V gene sequence: CDR1 MNHEY, CDR2 SVGEGT. The length of the CDR3 is 17 residues. CDR3 sequence (DNA): TGTGCCAGCAGTTACTCCTCGACAGGAACTAGCAATCAGCCCCAGCATTTT. Its translation: CASSYSSTGTSNQPQHF.

Only one count was recorded for this clone. Here the CDR3 DNA reads TGTGCCAGTAGTATCACAGGGACGAACACTGAAGCTTTCTTT. This codes for CASSITGTNTEAFF. The chain recombines TRBV19 with TRBJ1-1, with D maybe TRBD1 (6 bases). The V end was cut by 3 bases, the J end by 1 base, with 9 bases between. This CDR3 has 14 residues. Germline lookup yields CDR1 LNHDA and CDR2 SQIVND (reference sequence).

The chain couples TRBV5-4 to TRBJ1-1; 7 bases are a match to TRBD1. The germline CDR1 and CDR2 sequences are SGHNT and YYREEE (reference sequence). The CDR3 has 13 amino acids. The ends lost 2 bases at V and 7 bases at J; junction bases unmatched: 5. CDR3 residues: CASSFTGAGEAFF. Written as DNA, the CDR3 is TGTGCCAGCAGCTTTACAGGGGCGGGTGAAGCTTTCTTT. Combining the CDR3 with reference TRBV5-4 and TRBJ1-1 gives the whole variable domain ETGVTQSPTHLIKTRGQQVTLRCSSQSGHNTVSWYQQALGQGPQFIFQYYREEENGRGNFPPRFSGLQFPNYSSELNVNALELDDSALYLCASSFTGAGEAFFGQGTRLTVV.

The chain links TRBV5-4 to TRBJ2-2, with 10 bases fitting TRBD2. Per germline, CDR1 SGHNT and CDR2 YYREEE (reference sequence). J gave up 1 base and V 5 bases, and 2 bases lay outside the gene matches. CDR3 length: 15 amino acids. DNA of the CDR3: TGTGCCAGCAGTCTAGCGGGAGTGAACACCGGGGAGCTGTTTTTT. Protein sequence: CASSLAGVNTGELFF.

The rearrangement joins TRBV5-1 to TRBJ1-3; no firm D call. Germline V gene lookup returns CDR1 SGHRS and CDR2 YFSETQ. V shed 0 bases and J shed 0 bases, with 10 bases lying between them. The CDR3 extends over 16 amino acids. CDR3 sequence: CASSLGATRSGNTIYF. CDR3 coding DNA: TGCGCCAGCAGCTTGGGCGCCACCCGCTCTGGAAACACCATATATTTT.